This T cell receptor beta chain was profiled in a study of blood T cell repertoires in COVID-19. Study at large: Spain, Italy and the United States supplied samples that represented acute and convalescent COVID-19.

V shed 4 bases and J shed 0 bases, with 10 bases lying between them. This CDR3 comprises 14 residues. The germline V gene encodes CDR1 MNHEY and CDR2 SVGAGI. Methods used by the authors: Amplification from reference gene primers served as the basis for estimated nucleated cell counts. Measured with immunoSEQ multiplex PCR; TCRdb has only the in-frame clones, and not every one. V, J and clone size derive from that table, while D and trimming were established from the DNA sequence. Of 20,000 to 25,000 clones in the sample, around 86% were seen once. The J gene is TRBJ2-7, the V gene TRBV6-5; maybe TRBD2 (5 bases). This TCR was recovered from an older man with acute or convalescent COVID-19. Sequencing used peripheral blood. CDR3 loop: CASSLGVSSYEQYF. The CDR3 DNA reads as TGTGCCAGCAGTTTGGGAGTGAGCTCCTACGAGCAGTACTTC.